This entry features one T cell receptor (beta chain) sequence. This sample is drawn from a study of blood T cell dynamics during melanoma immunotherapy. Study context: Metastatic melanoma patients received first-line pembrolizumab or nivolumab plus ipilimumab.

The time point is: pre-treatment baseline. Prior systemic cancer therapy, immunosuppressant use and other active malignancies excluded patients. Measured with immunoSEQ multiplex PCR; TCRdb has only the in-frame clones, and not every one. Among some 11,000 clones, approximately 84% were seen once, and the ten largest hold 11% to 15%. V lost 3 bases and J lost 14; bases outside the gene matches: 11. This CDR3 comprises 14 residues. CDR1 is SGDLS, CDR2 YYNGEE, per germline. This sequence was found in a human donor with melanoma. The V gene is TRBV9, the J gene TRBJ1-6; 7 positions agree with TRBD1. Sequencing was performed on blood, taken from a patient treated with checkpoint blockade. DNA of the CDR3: TGTGCCAGCAGCGCCACAGGGGAACGTAAGGCCCTCCACTTT. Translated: CASSATGERKALHF. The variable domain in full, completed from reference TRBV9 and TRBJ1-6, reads DSGVTQTPKHLITATGQRVTLRCSPRSGDLSVYWYQQSLDQGLQFLIQYYNGEERAKGNILERFSAQQFPDLHSELNLSSLELGDSALYFCASSATGERKALHFGNGTRLTVT.